What follows describes a single T cell receptor (beta chain). Profiling relied on immunoSEQ multiplex PCR, and the TCRdb table lists in-frame clones only, not all of them. The data contain fewer than 400,000 clones, about 88% of them singletons. This sample stems from a study of blood T cell repertoires in COVID-19. Trimming pared 4 bases from V and 8 bases from J, leaving 16 bases between. CDR3 length: 14 amino acids. The germline CDR1 and CDR2 sequences are SGHRS and YFSETQ. The chain recombines TRBV5-1 with TRBJ2-1, with D tentatively TRBD2 (6 bases). Sample: peripheral blood. This receptor was identified in a human donor in a cohort sampled during active COVID-19. Here the CDR3 reads CASSEAPGVDEQFF. The CDR3 DNA reads as TGCGCCAGCAGCGAGGCTCCGGGGGTTGATGAGCAGTTCTTC.